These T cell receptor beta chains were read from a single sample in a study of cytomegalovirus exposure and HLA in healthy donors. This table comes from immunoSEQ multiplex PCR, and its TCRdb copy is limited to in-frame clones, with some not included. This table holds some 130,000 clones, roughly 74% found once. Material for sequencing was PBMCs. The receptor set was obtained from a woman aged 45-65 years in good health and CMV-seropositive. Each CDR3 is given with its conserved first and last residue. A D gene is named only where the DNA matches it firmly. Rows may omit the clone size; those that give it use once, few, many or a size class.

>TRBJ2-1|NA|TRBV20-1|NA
TGCAGTGCTAGACGGGGTGGGGAGCAGTTCTTC
CSARRGGEQFF
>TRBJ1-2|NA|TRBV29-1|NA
TGCAGCGTTGGGGAGGAGGGGACTGGCTACACCTTC
CSVGEEGTGYTF
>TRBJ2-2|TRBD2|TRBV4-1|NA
TGCGCCAGCAGCCAAGGGGCGGGGGTAAGGACCGGGGAGCTGTTTTTT
CASSQGAGVRTGELFF
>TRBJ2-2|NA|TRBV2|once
TGTGCCAGCAGCCTACAGGGCTCCGGGGAGCTGTTTTTT
CASSLQGSGELFF
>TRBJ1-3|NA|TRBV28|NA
TGTGCCAGCAGGGACAGTTCTGGAAACACCATATATTTT
CASRDSSGNTIYF
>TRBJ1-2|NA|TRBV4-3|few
TGCGCCAGCAGCCCCCAGGGTAGTCTTGGCTACACCTTC
CASSPQGSLGYTF
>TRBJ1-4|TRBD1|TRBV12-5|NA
TGTGCTAGTGGTCCTCGGACAGGGGGTCGTGAAAAACTGTTTTTT
CASGPRTGGREKLFF
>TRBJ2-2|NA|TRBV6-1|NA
TGTGCCAGTCAGTCGAACACCGGGGAGCTGTTTTTT
CASQSNTGELFF
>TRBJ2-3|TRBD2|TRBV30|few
TGTGCCTGGAGTGTACTAGCGGATACAGATACGCAGTATTTT
CAWSVLADTDTQYF
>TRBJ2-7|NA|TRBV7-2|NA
TGTGCCAGCACGCTCACAACGGCTAGGGGCGGCTACGAGCAGTACTTC
CASTLTTARGGYEQYF
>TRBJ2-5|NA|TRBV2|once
TGTGCCGGCACCGGGTGGGGGGGGCTGGAGACCCAGTACTTC
CAGTGWGGLETQYF
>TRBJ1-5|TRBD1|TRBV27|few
TGTGCCAGCAGTTCCGGGACAGGGGGCCCTCAGCCCCAGCATTTT
CASSSGTGGPQPQHF
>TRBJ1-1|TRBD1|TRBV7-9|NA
TGTGCCAGCAGCGCAAACAGGGGGCGAGTTGAAGCTTTCTTT
CASSANRGRVEAFF
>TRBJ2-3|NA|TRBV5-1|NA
TGCGCCAGCAAGGAGGTGGATACGCAGTATTTT
CASKEVDTQYF
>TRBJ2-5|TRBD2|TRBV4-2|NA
TGTGCCAGCAGCCAAGCCCTCCCGGGGGGGAACCAAGAGACCCAGTACTTC
CASSQALPGGNQETQYF
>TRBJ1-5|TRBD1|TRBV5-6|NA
TGTGCCAGCAGCCCGGGACAGGGAATAGGGCCCCAGCATTTT
CASSPGQGIGPQHF
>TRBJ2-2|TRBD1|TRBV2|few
TGTGCCAGCAGGGAAGGACAGGGAAACACCGGGGAGCTGTTTTTT
CASREGQGNTGELFF
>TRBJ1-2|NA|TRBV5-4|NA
TGTGCCAGCAGCTTAAGGACAGTTTTTCCGACCTTC
CASSLRTVFPTF
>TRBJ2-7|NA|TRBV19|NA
TGTGCCAGTAGTAATAGTCCTTACGAGCAGTACTTC
CASSNSPYEQYF
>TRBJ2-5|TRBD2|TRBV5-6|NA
TGTGCCAGCAGCGGGTCGGGAGGGGGAGAGACCCAGTACTTC
CASSGSGGGETQYF
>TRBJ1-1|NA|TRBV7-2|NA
TGTGCCAGCAGCTTAGGCCAGGCTGGGACTGAAGCTTTCTTT
CASSLGQAGTEAFF
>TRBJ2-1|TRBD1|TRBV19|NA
TGTGCCAGTTCAAAGAGGGGGCGGAGCGATGAGCAGTTCTTC
CASSKRGRSDEQFF
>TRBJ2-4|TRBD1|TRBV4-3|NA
TGCGCCAGCAGCCAAGGGTTACAGGGGGCCAAAAACATTCAGTACTTC
CASSQGLQGAKNIQYF
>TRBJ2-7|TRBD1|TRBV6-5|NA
TGTGCCAGCAGCCAAGACAGGGGGACCTACGAGCAGTACTTC
CASSQDRGTYEQYF
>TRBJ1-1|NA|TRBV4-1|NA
TGCGCCAGCAGCCAAGCAGAGTGGGGCGAAGCTTTCTTT
CASSQAEWGEAFF
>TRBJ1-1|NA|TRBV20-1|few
TGCAGTGCTAGAGATCGCGAGATTGCCTTCTTT
CSARDREIAFF
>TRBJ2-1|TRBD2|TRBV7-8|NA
TGTGCCAGCAGCTTCCGGGGACTAGCGGGCTCCTACAATGAGCAGTTCTTC
CASSFRGLAGSYNEQFF
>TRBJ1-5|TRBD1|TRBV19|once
TGTGCCAGTAGTCCCCGGCCAGGACAGGGTAGCAATCAGCCCCAGCATTTT
CASSPRPGQGSNQPQHF
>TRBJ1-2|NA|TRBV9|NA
TGTGCCAGCAGCTATATGGGGGGGGCAAAAGGCTACACCTTC
CASSYMGGAKGYTF
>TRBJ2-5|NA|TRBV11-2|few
TGTGCCAGCAGCTTAGGGTTTCGGGAGACCCAGTACTTC
CASSLGFRETQYF
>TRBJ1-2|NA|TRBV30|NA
TGTGCCTCCTACAGGGCTGGCTACACCTTC
CASYRAGYTF
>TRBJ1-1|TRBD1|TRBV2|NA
TGTGCCAGGACCGGGACAGGGGGCCCGGCTTTCTTT
CARTGTGGPAFF
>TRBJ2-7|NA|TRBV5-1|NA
TGCGCCAGCAGCTTGGAACTAAGGGAGCAGTACTTC
CASSLELREQYF
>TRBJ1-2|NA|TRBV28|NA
TGTGCCAGCAGTTCAGGGACTAACTATGGCTACACCTTC
CASSSGTNYGYTF
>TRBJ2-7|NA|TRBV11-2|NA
TGTGCCAGCAGCCGAGAGGGGGGGGCGAAGTACGAGCAGTACTTC
CASSREGGAKYEQYF
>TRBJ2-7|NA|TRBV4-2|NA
TGTGCCAGCAGCCGAGAACTCAGGGAATCCTACGAGCAGTACTTC
CASSRELRESYEQYF
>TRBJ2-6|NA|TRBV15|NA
TGTGCCACCACCGGGGGGCTACCCTCTGGGGCCAACGTCCTGACTTTC
CATTGGLPSGANVLTF
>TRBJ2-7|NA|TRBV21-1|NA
TGTGCCAGCACCTCTCAGGAGGGGATAAGCTCCTACGAGCAGTACTTC
CASTSQEGISSYEQYF
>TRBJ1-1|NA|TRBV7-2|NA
TGTGCCAGCAGCCGGGGGGTGAACACTGAAGCTTTCTTT
CASSRGVNTEAFF
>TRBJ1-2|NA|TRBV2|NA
TGTGCCAGCAGTGACCCCCGGTTTCATGGCTACACCTTC
CASSDPRFHGYTF
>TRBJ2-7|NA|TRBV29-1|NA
TGCAGCGTCACACCCGGTCCGTCCGGGGAGCAGTACTTC
CSVTPGPSGEQYF
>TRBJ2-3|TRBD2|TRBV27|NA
TGTGCCAGCAGTTTCGGTCGCGGGGGTAGCACAGATACGCAGTATTTT
CASSFGRGGSTDTQYF
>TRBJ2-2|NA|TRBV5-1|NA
TGCGCCAGCAGTCATTCCACAGGGTCCACCGGGGAGCTGTTTTTT
CASSHSTGSTGELFF
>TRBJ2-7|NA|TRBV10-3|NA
TGTGCCATCAGTGAGTCTGAGACAGGGACTTACGAGCAGTACTTC
CAISESETGTYEQYF
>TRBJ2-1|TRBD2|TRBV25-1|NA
TGTGCCAGCAGTGGGACTAGCGACTACAATGAGCAGTTCTTC
CASSGTSDYNEQFF
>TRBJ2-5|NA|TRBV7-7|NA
TGTGCTAGCAGCCAGACCCGAGGCGGGCAAGAGACCCAGTACTTC
CASSQTRGGQETQYF
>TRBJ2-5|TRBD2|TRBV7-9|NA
TGTGCCAGCAGCTTAGGACTAGCGGAGGGGACCCAGTACTTC
CASSLGLAEGTQYF
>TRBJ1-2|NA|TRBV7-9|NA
TGTGCCAGCAGCACAAGCGACAGCTATGGCTACACCTTC
CASSTSDSYGYTF
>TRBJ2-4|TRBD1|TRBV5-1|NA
TGCGCCAGCAGCTTGGGGACAGGACCACTAGCCAAAAACATTCAGTACTTC
CASSLGTGPLAKNIQYF
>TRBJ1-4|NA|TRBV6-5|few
TGTGCCAGCAGTTACAGGGGACTGAATGAAAAACTGTTTTTT
CASSYRGLNEKLFF
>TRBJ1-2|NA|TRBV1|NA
TGCACCAGCAGCCGGGACCGGGACAACCGCCTTGGCTACACCTTC
CTSSRDRDNRLGYTF
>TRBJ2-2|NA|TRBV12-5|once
TGTGCTAGTGGTTTTCTCGGTCGCACCGGGGAGCTGTTTTTT
CASGFLGRTGELFF
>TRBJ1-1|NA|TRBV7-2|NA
TGTGCCAGCAGCTCTTCTATCATGGACACTGAAGCTTTCTTT
CASSSSIMDTEAFF
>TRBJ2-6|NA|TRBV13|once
TGTGCCAGCAGGGGAACAGGGAAAACTGGGGCCAACGTCCTGACTTTC
CASRGTGKTGANVLTF
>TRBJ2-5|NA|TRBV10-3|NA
TGTGCCATCAGTCGGGGGGCTAGGGGGGAGACCCAGTACTTC
CAISRGARGETQYF